These 7 T cell receptor beta chains share one sample of origin, sequenced in a study of post-analysis software for immune sequencing data. Their target antigens are unknown. Notes on the study in general: Higher frequency in patients than in controls was seen for about five TRBV segments, with TRBV5-6, TRBV5-1 and TRBV20-1 among them.

TCR beta cDNA libraries had unique molecular identifiers. MiXCR, applied by TCRdb to the PCR reads, yields one record per CDR3 protein. The sample lists approximately 770,000 distinct CDR3 sequences, 40% to 55% occurring once. Specimen: blood. The receptors derive from a girl aged 5-17 years with multiple sclerosis.

V is TRBV6-1 and J is TRBJ2-4; 7 bases line up with TRBD1. TRBJ2-7 matches the DNA end more closely, so the J call is doubtful. Germline V gives CDR1 MNHNS, CDR2 SASEGT. The CDR3 is 15 amino acids. The CDR3 sequence is CASSLGRDSTYEQYF. The CDR3 nucleotides are TGTGCCAGCTCCCTAGGTAGGGACAGTACCTACGAGCAGTACTTC.

The genes are TRBV7-9 and TRBJ1-1; D is undetermined. Trimming stripped 7 bases from V and 2 bases from J, with 17 bases between. This CDR3 contains 15 residues. Germline lookup yields CDR1 SEHNR and CDR2 FQNEAQ (reference sequence). The DNA of the CDR3 is TGTGCCAGCACAAGGGCGCCGGTTTTAAACACTGAAGCTTTCTTT. It encodes CASTRAPVLNTEAFF.

This clonotype was seen just once. J is TRBJ1-2 and V is TRBV5-1; 9 nucleotides agree with TRBD1. V shed 3 bases, J shed 5 bases, and the junction held 5 bases outside the gene matches. The CDR3 covers 14 residues. From germline, CDR1 is SGHRS and CDR2 YFSETQ. As DNA, the CDR3 is TGCGCCAGCAGCTGGGGGACAGGGAAGTATGGCTACACCTTC. Translation: CASSWGTGKYGYTF.

Only one count was recorded for this clonotype. The genes are TRBV29-1 and TRBJ2-7; 11 nucleotides agree with TRBD2. Trimming cost V 4 bases and J 0 bases; bases outside gene matches: 5. CDR1 and CDR2 (germline): SQVTM, ANQGSEA. This CDR3 has 15 residues. The CDR3 here is CSVAGTSGSSYEQYF. CDR3 bases: TGCAGCGTTGCCGGGACTAGCGGTAGCTCCTACGAGCAGTACTTC.

The chain uses TRBV2 and TRBJ2-7; D is unclear. Germline CDR1 and CDR2: SNHLY and FYNNEI. Deletions cut 2 bases from V and 3 bases from J, with 11 bases between. The CDR3 runs 14 residues. CDR3 residues: CASSELDTFYEQYF. Here the CDR3 DNA reads TGTGCCAGCAGTGAATTAGACACTTTCTACGAGCAGTACTTC.

The sample holds a few counts of this clonotype. The V call is TRBV9, the J call TRBJ1-1; no firm D call. The CDR3 is 13 amino acids. With 0 bases removed from V and 6 bases from J, the gap between germline ends came to 9 bases. Germline loops: CDR1 SGDLS, CDR2 YYNGEE. The CDR3 DNA reads as TGTGCCAGCAGCGTAGCCGGAAGCGCTGAAGCTTTCTTT. Its translation: CASSVAGSAEAFF.

This clonotype was recorded a few times. The chain couples TRBV12-3 or TRBV12-4 to TRBJ2-5, with 7 bases aligning to TRBD1. This CDR3 spans 13 amino acids. Germline trimming cut 5 bases from V and 11 bases from J; bases unmatched to any gene: 11. The CDR3 DNA reads TGTGCCAGCAGTCGGGACAGAAACAATGAGCAGTACTTC. This gives the protein CASSRDRNNEQYF.